The rows below give T cell receptor beta chains drawn from one sample of a study of cytomegalovirus exposure and HLA in healthy donors. Sequencing was performed with immunoSEQ multiplex PCR; in TCRdb, only in-frame clones are kept and a portion is missing. Counted here are tens of thousands of clones, about 88% occurring once; the ten biggest clones make up 6.7%. The sequenced material came from PBMCs. These receptors were taken from a woman younger than 45 in good health and CMV-seronegative. The CDR3 runs from the conserved cysteine through the conserved F or W. D genes are given only for firm matches. Rows may omit the clone size; those that give it use once, few, many or a size class.

>TRBJ1-2|TRBV7-3|15|NA|NA
TGTGCCAGCAGCTTAACGAATACGCCAACGAGAGGCTACACCTTC
CASSLTNTPTRGYTF
>TRBJ2-1|TRBV7-6|16|NA|NA
TGTGCCAGCAGCCCCCTTGGCGGAAAGGCCTACAATGAGCAGTTCTTC
CASSPLGGKAYNEQFF
>TRBJ2-1|TRBV9|16|TRBD1|NA
TGTGCCAGCAACACTCCGGGACAGGGGATTTACAATGAGCAGTTCTTC
CASNTPGQGIYNEQFF
>TRBJ2-1|TRBV19|12|TRBD2|NA
TGTGCCAGTCGGGTAGCGGGAGGATTGAAGTTCTTC
CASRVAGGLKFF
>TRBJ2-5|TRBV5-1|14|NA|NA
TGCGCCAGCAGCAAGGACAGTACGCAAGAGACCCAGTACTTC
CASSKDSTQETQYF
>TRBJ1-2|TRBV6-6|16|NA|few
TGTGCCAGCACCAGCTTACCGGACAGTCGCGATGTGAGCTACACCTTC
CASTSLPDSRDVSYTF
>TRBJ2-3|TRBV9|13|TRBD1|NA
TGTGCCAGCAGCGATAGGGGGCGAGATACGCAGTATTTT
CASSDRGRDTQYF
>TRBJ1-1|TRBV9|15|NA|NA
TGTGCCAGCAGCCCAGGGGACATCATGAACACTGAAGCTTTCTTT
CASSPGDIMNTEAFF
>TRBJ1-2|TRBV28|14|TRBD1|NA
TGTGCCAGCAGCCCGCCGGGACAGGGCATGGGCTACACCTTC
CASSPPGQGMGYTF
>TRBJ2-2|TRBV10-3|14|NA|few
TGTGCCATCAGTGAGTCAAGGAGTAACGGGGAGCTGTTTTTT
CAISESRSNGELFF
>TRBJ1-5|TRBV28|12|NA|NA
TGTGCCAGCAGTTGGCGCGGTCAGCCCCAGCATTTT
CASSWRGQPQHF
>TRBJ2-4|TRBV5-4|16|NA|NA
TGTGCCAGCAGCTCAGAACCCAGGACAAATCGAGACATTCAGTACTTC
CASSSEPRTNRDIQYF
>TRBJ2-1|TRBV27|16|TRBD2|NA
TGTGCCAGCAGTTTAGGGCCGGCGGGAGCCTACAATGAGCAGTTCTTC
CASSLGPAGAYNEQFF
>TRBJ2-7|TRBV5-1|17|TRBD2|NA
TGCGCCAGCAGCATCTTTCGGACTAGCGGGGGATCCTACGAGCAGTACTTC
CASSIFRTSGGSYEQYF
>TRBJ2-2|TRBV5-4|16|NA|NA
TGTGCCAGCAGCTTGGCCACAGCGGGGAACACCGGGGAGCTGTTTTTT
CASSLATAGNTGELFF
>TRBJ2-5|TRBV7-9|15|NA|NA
TGTGCCAGCAGCTTAGGGGCCAGCCCCCAAGAGACCCAGTACTTC
CASSLGASPQETQYF
>TRBJ2-7|TRBV18|16|TRBD1|NA
TGTGCCAGCTCACCACCCATACAGGGGAGCCCCTACGAGCAGTACTTC
CASSPPIQGSPYEQYF
>TRBJ1-1|TRBV7-3|14|NA|NA
TGTGCCAGCAGCTTCCGGGCGGGGAACACTGAAGCTTTCTTT
CASSFRAGNTEAFF
>TRBJ1-5|TRBV6-5|15|TRBD1|NA
TGTGCCAGCAGGATGGGGGACAGGACCAATCAGCCCCAGCATTTT
CASRMGDRTNQPQHF
>TRBJ1-1|TRBV28|16|TRBD1|NA
TGTGCCAGCAACAAACCCAGGGGACAGGGGATCACTGAAGCTTTCTTT
CASNKPRGQGITEAFF
>TRBJ1-1|TRBV7-9|16|NA|NA
TGTGCCAGCAGCTTACCCCAGGGTATGTTGAACACTGAAGCTTTCTTT
CASSLPQGMLNTEAFF
>TRBJ2-1|TRBV28|12|NA|once
TGTGCCAGCACCCATCAGGGGAATGAGCAGTTCTTC
CASTHQGNEQFF
>TRBJ1-1|TRBV7-8|14|NA|once
TGTGCCAGCAGCTCCCAGGGTGTGGACACTGAAGCTTTCTTT
CASSSQGVDTEAFF
>TRBJ2-1|TRBV5-1|15|NA|NA
TGCGCCAGCAGCCGAGACAGTAGCTCCTACAATGAGCAGTTCTTC
CASSRDSSSYNEQFF
>TRBJ2-3|TRBV7-8|16|NA|NA
TGTGCCAGCAGCTTAGCTCCCCGCCATCGGACAGATACGCAGTATTTT
CASSLAPRHRTDTQYF
>TRBJ1-2|TRBV11-2|13|NA|NA
TGTGCCAGCAGCCCTGACACCAACTATGGCTACACCTTC
CASSPDTNYGYTF
>TRBJ2-1|TRBV2|15|NA|NA
TGTGCCAGCAGTGAAGGCAGGGGCTCCTACAATGAGCAGTTCTTC
CASSEGRGSYNEQFF